The next 18 T cell receptor beta chains were all read from a single sample in a study of beta chain features in type 1 diabetes. Of the isolated RNA, all was reverse transcribed, and so the sequenced material was expressed TCRB transcripts. Profiled with immunoSEQ multiplex PCR; TCRdb holds only in-frame clones, not every one. This sample yields roughly 310,000 clones, of which roughly 9.6% are seen a single time; roughly 0.014% belongs to the top ten. The sample comprised naive CD4+ T cells from blood. The receptors shown here come from a woman between 25 and 40 years old in good health.

This clone was found a few times. V and J are TRBV30 and TRBJ2-7; TRBD1 agrees at 8 bases. Germline CDR1 and CDR2: GTSNPN and SVGIG (reference sequence). With 4 bases clipped from V and 5 bases from J, the junction kept 10 bases outside the gene matches. The CDR3 has 14 residues. The CDR3 sequence: CAWTVPDRVNEQYF. CDR3 DNA: TGTGCCTGGACCGTTCCGGACAGGGTGAACGAGCAGTACTTC.

The chain is built from TRBV7-8 and TRBJ1-5; D gene uncertain. In germline, CDR1 is SGHVS, CDR2 FQNEAQ. The CDR3 spans 12 residues. With 3 bases removed from V and 9 bases from J, the gap between germline ends came to 9 bases. CDR3 region: CASSFRGGPQHF. The CDR3 DNA reads TGTGCCAGCAGCTTTCGGGGAGGGCCCCAGCATTTT.

This sequence joins TRBV27 and TRBJ2-2, with 10 nucleotides matching TRBD2. Germline values: CDR1 MNHEY, CDR2 SMNVEV (reference sequence). The ends lost 5 bases at V and 5 bases at J; junction bases unmatched: 11. The CDR3 spans 17 residues. CDR3 DNA sequence: TGTGCCAGCAGTCTGCTGGCTAGCGGGGGTGGAACCGGGGAGCTGTTTTTT. Amino acids: CASSLLASGGGTGELFF.

The chain recombines TRBV19 with TRBJ2-1; TRBD2 agrees at 13 bases. The ends lost 6 bases at V and 10 bases at J; junction bases unmatched: 6. This CDR3 comprises 14 residues. Germline V CDR1 and CDR2: LNHDA, SQIVND (reference sequence). CDR3: CASRTSGGMGEQFF. As DNA, the CDR3 is TGTGCCAGTAGGACTAGCGGGGGGATGGGGGAGCAGTTCTTC.

The rearrangement joins TRBV7-8 to TRBJ2-1; the match to TRBD2 covers 8 bases. Germline-derived CDR1 and CDR2 are SGHVS and FQNEAQ. The CDR3 spans 17 residues. Trimming cost V 3 bases and J 5 bases; bases outside gene matches: 12. CDR3 protein: CASSFSFGTRGNNEQFF. CDR3 bases: TGTGCCAGCAGCTTTAGCTTCGGGACTAGGGGAAACAATGAGCAGTTCTTC.

This chain joins TRBV30 and TRBJ2-1; TRBD2 aligns across 9 bases. The length of the CDR3 is 14 residues. Trimming took 5 bases from V and 3 from J; bases not matched to a gene: 5. Looked up from germline, CDR1 is GTSNPN and CDR2 is SVGIG (reference sequence). CDR3 sequence: CAWSRLAVYNEQFF. The CDR3 coding sequence is TGTGCCTGGTCCCGACTAGCGGTCTACAATGAGCAGTTCTTC.

The gene calls are TRBV5-1 and TRBJ2-1; TRBD2 aligns across 10 bases. Germline CDR1 and CDR2: SGHRS and YFSETQ. The CDR3 is made up of 15 amino acids. After removal of 0 bases from V and 4 bases from J, the junction contained 1 base not matched to a gene. The CDR3 loop is CASSLELAGYNEQFF. The CDR3 bases are TGCGCCAGCAGCTTGGAACTAGCGGGATACAATGAGCAGTTCTTC.

This clone came up a few times. In nucleotides, the CDR3 is TGTGCCAGCACCCTATGGGGCGAAGGCTCCTACAATGAGCAGTTCTTC. Translated, it gives CASTLWGEGSYNEQFF. This sequence joins TRBV7-8 and TRBJ2-1; D might be TRBD1 (5 bases). The germline CDR1 and CDR2 sequences are SGHVS and FQNEAQ. Between the trimmed V and J ends, which lost 7 bases and 0 bases, there was a span of 16 bases. This CDR3 is 16 amino acids long.

This clone was counted between two and nine times. The chain employs TRBV7-9 and TRBJ2-7; possible D gene TRBD2, 5 bases. Trimming stripped 4 bases from V and 3 bases from J, with 7 bases between. The CDR3 totals 12 residues. Per the germline V gene, CDR1 is SEHNR and CDR2 is FQNEAQ (reference sequence). The CDR3 DNA follows: TGTGCCAGCAGCTATGACTACTACGAGCAGTACTTC. This sequence encodes CASSYDYYEQYF.

This clone turned up a few times. CDR3 in DNA: TGTGCCTGGAGTATGGGTCTACCGGGGAACACTGAAGCTTTCTTT. As protein: CAWSMGLPGNTEAFF. This chain uses TRBV30 with TRBJ1-1; D is uncertain. The ends were cut back, 2 bases at V and 1 base at J, with 14 bases in the middle. The CDR3 length is 15 residues. CDR1 and CDR2 (germline): GTSNPN, SVGIG (reference sequence).

The chain carries TRBV4-2 and TRBJ1-1; D not certain. Trimming left V 4 bases short and J 1 base short, with 13 bases between. Germline CDR1 and CDR2: LGHNA and YNFKEQ. There are 15 residues in the CDR3. The CDR3 spells CASSLLGPENTEAFF. CDR3 DNA: TGTGCCAGCAGCCTGCTGGGCCCGGAGAACACTGAAGCTTTCTTT.

This clone was seen only a few times. V is TRBV18 and J is TRBJ2-5; no definite D call. Germline CDR1 and CDR2: KGHSH and LQKENI. The V end was cut by 0 bases, the J end by 5 bases, with 10 bases between. This CDR3 comprises 14 residues. The CDR3 sequence is CASSPPAGPETQYF. As DNA, the CDR3 is TGTGCCAGCTCACCACCGGCAGGCCCGGAGACCCAGTACTTC.

V and J are TRBV7-2 and TRBJ1-5; D gene ambiguous. The CDR3 spans 16 residues. The V end lost 1 base, the J end lost 1 base, and 11 bases lay between the germline ends. Germline CDR1 is SGHTA and CDR2 is FQGNSA. This CDR3 reads CASSLESGRSNQPQHF. CDR3 nucleotide sequence: TGTGCCAGCAGCTTAGAGTCCGGGAGAAGCAATCAGCCCCAGCATTTT.

In its sample, this clone was seen a few times. The rearrangement uses TRBV29-1 and TRBJ2-4; 12 positions agree with TRBD2. Germline-derived CDR1 and CDR2 are SQVTM and ANQGSEA. The CDR3 contains 16 residues. V gave up 4 bases and J gave up 2 bases; unmatched junction bases: 6. CDR3 DNA: TGCAGCGTTGTCCTAGCGGGAGGGGTTTCCAAAAACATTCAGTACTTC. Its protein product is CSVVLAGGVSKNIQYF. The full variable domain, rest sourced from reference TRBV29-1 and TRBJ2-4, is SAVISQKPSRDICQRGTSLTIQCQVDSQVTMMFWYRQQPGQSLTLIATANQGSEATYESGFVIDKFPISRPNLTFSTLTVSNMSPEDSSIYLCSVVLAGGVSKNIQYFGAGTRLSVL.

This clone has only a few counts. The chain combines TRBV28 with TRBJ2-1, with 10 bases lining up with TRBD2. CDR1 MDHEN and CDR2 SYDVKM come from the germline V gene. After removal of 7 bases from V and 0 bases from J, the junction contained 3 bases not matched to a gene. CDR3 length: 15 amino acids. CDR3 DNA sequence: TGTGCCAGCACTATAGCGGGGGGCTCCTACAATGAGCAGTTCTTC. Translation: CASTIAGGSYNEQFF. The whole variable domain, filled in from reference TRBV28 and TRBJ2-1, reads DVKVTQSSRYLVKRTGEKVFLECVQDMDHENMFWYRQDPGLGLRLIYFSYDVKMKEKGDIPEGYSVSREKKERFSLILESASTNQTSMYLCASTIAGGSYNEQFFGPGTRLTVL.

V is TRBV9 and J is TRBJ1-1, with 9 positions matching TRBD1. Trimming at V came to 4 bases and at J to 1 base, leaving 8 bases not matched to a gene. Germline assignment: CDR1 SGDLS and CDR2 YYNGEE. The CDR3 contains 16 residues. The CDR3 loop reads CASSHGQGIGNTEAFF. DNA for the CDR3: TGTGCCAGCAGCCATGGACAGGGGATAGGGAACACTGAAGCTTTCTTT.

This clone was counted only a few times. The chain uses TRBV19 and TRBJ2-1; 9 bases are a match to TRBD1. Germline CDR1 LNHDA, CDR2 SQIVND (reference sequence). The CDR3 is 13 amino acids. With V trimmed by 3 bases and J by 10 bases, 4 bases remained unmatched. The CDR3 nucleotides read TGTGCCAGTAGTATGCCGGGACAGGGAGAGCAGTTCTTC. This encodes CASSMPGQGEQFF. The full variable domain, rest sourced from reference TRBV19 and TRBJ2-1, is DGGITQSPKYLFRKEGQNVTLSCEQNLNHDAMYWYRQDPGQGLRLIYYSQIVNDFQKGDIAEGYSVSREKKESFPLTVTSAQKNPTAFYLCASSMPGQGEQFFGPGTRLTVL.

This clone was counted between two and nine times. This chain links TRBV30 with TRBJ2-2; weak D call: TRBD1 (6 bases). The CDR3 contains 13 residues. The germline V gene has CDR1 GTSNPN and CDR2 SVGIG (reference sequence). The V end was cut by 0 bases, the J end by 4 bases, with 6 bases between. The CDR3, as DNA: TGTGCCTGGAGTGTACAGGGCACCGGGGAGCTGTTTTTT. It yields the protein CAWSVQGTGELFF.